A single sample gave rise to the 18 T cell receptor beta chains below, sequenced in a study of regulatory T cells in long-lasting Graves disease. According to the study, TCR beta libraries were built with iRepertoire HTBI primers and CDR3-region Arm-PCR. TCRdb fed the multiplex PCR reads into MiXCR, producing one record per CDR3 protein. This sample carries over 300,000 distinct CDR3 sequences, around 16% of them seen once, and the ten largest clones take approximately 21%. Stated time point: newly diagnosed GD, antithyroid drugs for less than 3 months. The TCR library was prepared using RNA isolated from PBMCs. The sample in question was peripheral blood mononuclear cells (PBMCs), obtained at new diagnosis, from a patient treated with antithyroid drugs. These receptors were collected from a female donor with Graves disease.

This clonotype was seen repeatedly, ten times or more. This CDR3 is CSARSLDREGWYEQYF. The CDR3 coding sequence is TGCAGTGCTAGATCCCTAGACAGGGAAGGTTGGTACGAGCAGTACTTC. V gene TRBV20-1 combines with J gene TRBJ2-7; 7 bases are a match to TRBD1. The germline gives CDR1 DFQATT, CDR2 SNEGSKA (reference sequence). V dropped 2 bases and J dropped 4; count of bases not matched to a gene: 14. The length of the CDR3 is 16 residues.

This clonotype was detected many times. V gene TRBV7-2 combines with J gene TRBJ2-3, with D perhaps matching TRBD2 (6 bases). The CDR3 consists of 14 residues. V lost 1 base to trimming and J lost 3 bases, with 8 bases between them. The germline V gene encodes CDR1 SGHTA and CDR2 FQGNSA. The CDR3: CASSLVRGTDTQYF. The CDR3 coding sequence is TGTGCCAGCAGCTTAGTCCGGGGGACAGATACGCAGTATTTT.

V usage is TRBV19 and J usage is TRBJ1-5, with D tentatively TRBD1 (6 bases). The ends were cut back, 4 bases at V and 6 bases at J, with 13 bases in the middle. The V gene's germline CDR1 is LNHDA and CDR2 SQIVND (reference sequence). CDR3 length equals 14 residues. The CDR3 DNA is TGTGCCAGTAGTAGAACCACAGGGCTTCAGCCCCAGCATTTT. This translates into CASSRTTGLQPQHF.

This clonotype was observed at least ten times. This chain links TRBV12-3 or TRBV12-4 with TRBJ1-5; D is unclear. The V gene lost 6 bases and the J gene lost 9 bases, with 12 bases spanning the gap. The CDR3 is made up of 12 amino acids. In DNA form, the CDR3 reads TGTGCCAGCAGCCGCGGCCCCACGCCCCAGCATTTT. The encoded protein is CASSRGPTPQHF.

CDR3 bases: TGTGCCAGCAGTTACTCGATTTTAGCGGGAATGTACGAGCAGTACTTC. It yields the protein CASSYSILAGMYEQYF. The J gene is TRBJ2-7, the V gene TRBV6-2 or TRBV6-3; 8 nucleotides agree with TRBD2. The CDR3 runs 16 residues. V lost 0 bases and J lost 4; bases outside the gene matches: 8. The germline CDR1 and CDR2 sequences are MNHEY and SVGEGT.

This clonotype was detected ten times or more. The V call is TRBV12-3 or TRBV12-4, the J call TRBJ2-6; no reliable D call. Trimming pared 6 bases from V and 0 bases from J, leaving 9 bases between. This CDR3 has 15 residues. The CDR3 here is CASSPRVSGANVLTF. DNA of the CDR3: TGTGCCAGCAGCCCTCGGGTCTCTGGGGCCAACGTCCTGACTTTC.

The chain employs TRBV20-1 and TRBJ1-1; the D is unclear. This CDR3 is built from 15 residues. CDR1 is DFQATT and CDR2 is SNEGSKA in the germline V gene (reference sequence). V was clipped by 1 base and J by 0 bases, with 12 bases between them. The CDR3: CSARVDGSMNTEAFF. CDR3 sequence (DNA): TGCAGTGCTAGAGTTGACGGTTCTATGAACACTGAAGCTTTCTTT.

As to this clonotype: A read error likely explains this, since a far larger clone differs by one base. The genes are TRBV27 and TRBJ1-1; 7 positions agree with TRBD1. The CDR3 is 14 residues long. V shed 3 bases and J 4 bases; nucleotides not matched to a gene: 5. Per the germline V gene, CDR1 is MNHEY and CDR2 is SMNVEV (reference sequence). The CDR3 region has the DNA TGTGCCAGCAGTTTTAGGCAGGGGGTCACTGAAGCTTTCTTT. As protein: CASSFRQGVTEAFF.

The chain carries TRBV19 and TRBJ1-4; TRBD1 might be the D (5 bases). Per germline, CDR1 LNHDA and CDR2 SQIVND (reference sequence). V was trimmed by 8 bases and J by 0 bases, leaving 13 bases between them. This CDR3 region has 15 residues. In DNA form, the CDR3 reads TGTGCCAGTCCGGGGCACTATGCAACTAATGAAAAACTGTTTTTT. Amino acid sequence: CASPGHYATNEKLFF.

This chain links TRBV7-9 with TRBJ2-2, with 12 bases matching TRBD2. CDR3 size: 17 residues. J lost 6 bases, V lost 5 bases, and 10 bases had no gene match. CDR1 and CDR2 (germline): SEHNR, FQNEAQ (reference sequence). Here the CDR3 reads CASSGTSSGGAAGELFF. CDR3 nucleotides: TGTGCCAGCAGCGGGACCTCTAGCGGGGGGGCCGCCGGGGAGCTGTTTTTT.

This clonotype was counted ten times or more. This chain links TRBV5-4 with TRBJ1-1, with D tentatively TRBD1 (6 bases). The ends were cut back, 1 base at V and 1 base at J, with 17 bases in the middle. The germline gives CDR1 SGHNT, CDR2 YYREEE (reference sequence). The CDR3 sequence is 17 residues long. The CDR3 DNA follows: TGTGCCAGCAGCTTGCCAACTAACAGGGCCGGGAACACTGAAGCTTTCTTT. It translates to CASSLPTNRAGNTEAFF.

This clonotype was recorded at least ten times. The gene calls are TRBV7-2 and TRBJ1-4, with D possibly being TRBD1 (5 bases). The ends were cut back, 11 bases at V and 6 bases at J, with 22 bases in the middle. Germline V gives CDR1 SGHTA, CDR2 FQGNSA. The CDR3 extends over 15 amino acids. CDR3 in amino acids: CAVARGGLLDEKLFF. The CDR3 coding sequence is TGTGCCGTAGCCCGCGGGGGACTGTTGGATGAAAAACTGTTTTTT.

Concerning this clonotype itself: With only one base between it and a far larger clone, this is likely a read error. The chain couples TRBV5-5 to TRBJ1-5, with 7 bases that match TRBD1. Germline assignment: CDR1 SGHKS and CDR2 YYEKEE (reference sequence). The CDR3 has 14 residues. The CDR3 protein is CASRGNGSNQPQHF. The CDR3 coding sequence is TGCGCCAGCAGGGGGAACGGTAGCAATCAGCCCCAGCATTTT.

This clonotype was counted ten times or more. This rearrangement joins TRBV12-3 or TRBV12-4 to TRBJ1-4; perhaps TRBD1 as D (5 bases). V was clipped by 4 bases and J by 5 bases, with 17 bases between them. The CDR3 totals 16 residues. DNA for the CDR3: TGTGCCAGCAGTTCCCTCCCGGGGGGTTCAAATGAAAAACTGTTTTTT. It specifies CASSSLPGGSNEKLFF.

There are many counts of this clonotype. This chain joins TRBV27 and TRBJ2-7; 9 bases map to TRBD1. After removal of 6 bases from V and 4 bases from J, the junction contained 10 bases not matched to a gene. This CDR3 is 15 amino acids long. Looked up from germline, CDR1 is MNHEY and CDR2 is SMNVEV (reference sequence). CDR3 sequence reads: CASSQSGTGLYEQYF. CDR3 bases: TGTGCCAGCAGCCAGTCCGGGACAGGGTTATACGAGCAGTACTTC.

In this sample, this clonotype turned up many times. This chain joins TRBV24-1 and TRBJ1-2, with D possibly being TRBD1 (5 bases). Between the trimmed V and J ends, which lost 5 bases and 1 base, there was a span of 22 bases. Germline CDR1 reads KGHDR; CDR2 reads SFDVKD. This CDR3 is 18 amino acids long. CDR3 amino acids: CATSGHSGTVGGNYGYTF. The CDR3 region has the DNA TGTGCCACCAGTGGCCACTCCGGGACCGTAGGTGGTAACTATGGCTACACCTTC.

CDR3 protein: CASRAWLAGGGGELFF. The CDR3, as DNA: TGTGCCAGCAGAGCGTGGCTAGCGGGAGGGGGCGGGGAGCTGTTTTTT. The V call is TRBV6-1, the J call TRBJ2-2; TRBD2 matches 12 bases. In germline, CDR1 is MNHNS, CDR2 SASEGT. This CDR3 is built from 16 residues. With V trimmed by 6 bases and J by 7 bases, 9 bases remained unmatched.

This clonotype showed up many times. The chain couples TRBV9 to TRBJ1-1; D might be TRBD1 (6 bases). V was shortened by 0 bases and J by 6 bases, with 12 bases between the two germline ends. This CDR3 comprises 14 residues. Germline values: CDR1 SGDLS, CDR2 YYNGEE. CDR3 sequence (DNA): TGTGCCAGCAGCGTAGCTAGCGGGGGGCCTGAAGCTTTCTTT. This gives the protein CASSVASGGPEAFF.